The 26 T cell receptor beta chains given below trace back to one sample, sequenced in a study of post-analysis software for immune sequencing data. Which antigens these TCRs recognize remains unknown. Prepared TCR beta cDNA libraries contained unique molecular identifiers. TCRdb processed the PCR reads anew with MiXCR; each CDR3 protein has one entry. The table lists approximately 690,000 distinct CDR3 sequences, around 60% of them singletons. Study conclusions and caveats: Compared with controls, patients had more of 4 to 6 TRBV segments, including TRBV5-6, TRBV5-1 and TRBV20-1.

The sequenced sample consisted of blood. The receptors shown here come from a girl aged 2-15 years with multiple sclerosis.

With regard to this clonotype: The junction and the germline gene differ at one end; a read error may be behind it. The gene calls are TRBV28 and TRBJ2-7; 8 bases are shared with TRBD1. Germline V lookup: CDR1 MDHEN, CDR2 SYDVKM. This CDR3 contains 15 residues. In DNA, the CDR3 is TGTGCCAGTAGTTTTCGAAGAGGACAGGGTTACGAGCAGTACTTC. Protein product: CASSFRRGQGYEQYF.

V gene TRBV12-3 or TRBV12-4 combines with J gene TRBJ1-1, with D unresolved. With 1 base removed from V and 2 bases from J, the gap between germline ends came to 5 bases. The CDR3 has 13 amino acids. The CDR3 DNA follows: TGTGCCAGCAGTTTAGACAGCAACACTGAAGCTTTCTTT. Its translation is CASSLDSNTEAFF.

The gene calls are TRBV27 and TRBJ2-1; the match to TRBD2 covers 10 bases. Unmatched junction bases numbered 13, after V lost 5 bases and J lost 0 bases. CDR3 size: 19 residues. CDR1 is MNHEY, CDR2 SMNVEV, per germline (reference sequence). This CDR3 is CASSPKREGPNSSYNEQFF. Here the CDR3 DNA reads TGTGCCAGCAGTCCTAAGCGGGAGGGCCCTAATAGCTCCTACAATGAGCAGTTCTTC.

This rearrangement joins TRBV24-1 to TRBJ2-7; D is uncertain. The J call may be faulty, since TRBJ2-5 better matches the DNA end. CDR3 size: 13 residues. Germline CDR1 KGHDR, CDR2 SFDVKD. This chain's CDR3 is CATSDLVLETQYF. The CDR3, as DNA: TGTGCCACCAGTGATTTGGTACTCGAGACCCAGTACTTC.

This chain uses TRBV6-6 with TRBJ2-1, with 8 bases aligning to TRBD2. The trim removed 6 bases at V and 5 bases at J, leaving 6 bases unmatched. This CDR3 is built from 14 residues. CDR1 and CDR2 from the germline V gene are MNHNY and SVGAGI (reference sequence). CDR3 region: CASSPGTRNNEQFF. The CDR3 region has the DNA TGTGCCAGCAGCCCCGGGACTAGGAACAATGAGCAGTTCTTC.

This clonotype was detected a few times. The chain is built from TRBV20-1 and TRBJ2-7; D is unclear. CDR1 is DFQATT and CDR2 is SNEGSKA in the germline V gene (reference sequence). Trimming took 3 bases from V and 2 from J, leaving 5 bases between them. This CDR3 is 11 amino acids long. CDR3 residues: CSASGTYEQYF. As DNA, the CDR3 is TGCAGTGCTAGCGGTACCTACGAGCAGTACTTC.

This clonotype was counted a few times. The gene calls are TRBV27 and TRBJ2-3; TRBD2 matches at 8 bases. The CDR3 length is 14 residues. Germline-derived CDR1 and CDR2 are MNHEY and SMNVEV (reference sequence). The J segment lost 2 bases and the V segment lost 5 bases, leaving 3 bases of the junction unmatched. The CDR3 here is CASSRLASTDTQYF. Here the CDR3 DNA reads TGTGCCAGCAGTCGACTAGCGTCCACAGATACGCAGTATTTT.

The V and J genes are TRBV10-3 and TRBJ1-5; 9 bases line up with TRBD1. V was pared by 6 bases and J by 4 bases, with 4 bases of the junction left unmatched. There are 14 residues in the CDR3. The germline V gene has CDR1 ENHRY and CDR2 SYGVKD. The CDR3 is CAIRGQGSNQPQHF. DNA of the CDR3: TGTGCCATCAGGGGACAGGGATCGAATCAGCCCCAGCATTTT.

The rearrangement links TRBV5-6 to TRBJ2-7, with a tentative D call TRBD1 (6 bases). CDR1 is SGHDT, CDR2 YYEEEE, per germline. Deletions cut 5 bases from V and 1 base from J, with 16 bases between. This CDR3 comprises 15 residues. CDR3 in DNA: TGTGCCAGCAGTTTGACAGGACCAGGATCCTACGAGCAGTACTTC. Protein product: CASSLTGPGSYEQYF. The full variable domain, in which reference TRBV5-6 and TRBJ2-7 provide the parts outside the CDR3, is DAGVTQSPTHLIKTRGQQVTLRCSPKSGHDTVSWYQQALGQGPQFIFQYYEEEERQRGNFPDRFSGHQFPNYSSELNVNALLLGDSALYLCASSLTGPGSYEQYFGPGTRLTVT.

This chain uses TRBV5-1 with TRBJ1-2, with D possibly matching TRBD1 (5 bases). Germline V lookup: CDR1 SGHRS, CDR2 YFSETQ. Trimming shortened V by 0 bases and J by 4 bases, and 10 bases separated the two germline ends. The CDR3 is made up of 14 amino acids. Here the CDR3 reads CASSLDGASYGYTF. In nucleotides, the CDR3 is TGCGCCAGCAGCTTGGATGGGGCCAGCTATGGCTACACCTTC.

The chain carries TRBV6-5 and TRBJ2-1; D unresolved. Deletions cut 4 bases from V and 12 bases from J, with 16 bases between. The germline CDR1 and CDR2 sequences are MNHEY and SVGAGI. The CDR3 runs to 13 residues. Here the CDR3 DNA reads TGTGCCAGCAGTTCCCCTTTGGCCCGCGGGCAGTTCTTC. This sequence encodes CASSSPLARGQFF.

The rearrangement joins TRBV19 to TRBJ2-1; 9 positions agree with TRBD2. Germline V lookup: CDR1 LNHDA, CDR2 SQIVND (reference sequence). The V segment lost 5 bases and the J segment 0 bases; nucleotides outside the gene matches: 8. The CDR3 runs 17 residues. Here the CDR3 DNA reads TGTGCCAGTAGTTCAAACCTAGCGGGGAGCTCCTACAATGAGCAGTTCTTC. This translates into CASSSNLAGSSYNEQFF. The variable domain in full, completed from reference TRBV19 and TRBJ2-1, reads DGGITQSPKYLFRKEGQNVTLSCEQNLNHDAMYWYRQDPGQGLRLIYYSQIVNDFQKGDIAEGYSVSREKKESFPLTVTSAQKNPTAFYLCASSSNLAGSSYNEQFFGPGTRLTVL.

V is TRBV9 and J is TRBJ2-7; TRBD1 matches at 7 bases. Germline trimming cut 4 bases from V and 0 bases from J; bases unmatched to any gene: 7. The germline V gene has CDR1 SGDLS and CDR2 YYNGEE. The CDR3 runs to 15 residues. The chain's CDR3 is CASSPSDRLSYEQYF. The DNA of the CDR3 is TGTGCCAGCAGCCCTTCGGACAGGCTCTCCTACGAGCAGTACTTC.

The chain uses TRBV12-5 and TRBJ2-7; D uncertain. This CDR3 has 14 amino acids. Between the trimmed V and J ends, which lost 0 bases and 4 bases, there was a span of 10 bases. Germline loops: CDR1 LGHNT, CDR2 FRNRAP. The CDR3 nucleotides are TGTGCTAGTGGTTTGGTAGACACCCTATACGAGCAGTACTTC. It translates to CASGLVDTLYEQYF. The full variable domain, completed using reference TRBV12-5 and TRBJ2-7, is DARVTQTPRHKVTEMGQEVTMRCQPILGHNTVFWYRQTMMQGLELLAYFRNRAPLDDSGMPKDRFSAEMPDATLATLKIQPSEPRDSAVYFCASGLVDTLYEQYFGPGTRLTVT.

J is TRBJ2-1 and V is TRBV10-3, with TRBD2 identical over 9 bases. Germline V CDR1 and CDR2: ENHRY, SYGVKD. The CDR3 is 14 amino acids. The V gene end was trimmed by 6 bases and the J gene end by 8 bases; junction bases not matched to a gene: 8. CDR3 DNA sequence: TGTGCCATCAGCCTAGCGGGGAGGATCGATGAGCAGTTCTTC. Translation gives CAISLAGRIDEQFF.

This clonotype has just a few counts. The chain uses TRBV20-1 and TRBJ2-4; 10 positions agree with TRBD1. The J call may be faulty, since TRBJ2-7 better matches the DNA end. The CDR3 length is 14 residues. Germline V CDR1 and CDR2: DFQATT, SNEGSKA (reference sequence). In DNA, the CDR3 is TGCAGTGCTAGAGACTCGACAGGGGGCAACGAGCAGTACTTC. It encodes CSARDSTGGNEQYF.

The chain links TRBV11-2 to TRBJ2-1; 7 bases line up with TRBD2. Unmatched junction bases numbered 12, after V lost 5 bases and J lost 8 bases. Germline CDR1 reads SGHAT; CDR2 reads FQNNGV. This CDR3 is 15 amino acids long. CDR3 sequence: CASSKSSGLGDEQFF. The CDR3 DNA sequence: TGTGCCAGCAGCAAAAGTAGCGGGCTTGGGGATGAGCAGTTCTTC.

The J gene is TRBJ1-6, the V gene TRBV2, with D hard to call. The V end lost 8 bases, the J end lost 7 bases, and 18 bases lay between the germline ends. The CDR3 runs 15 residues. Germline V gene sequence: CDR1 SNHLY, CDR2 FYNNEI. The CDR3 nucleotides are TGTGCCAGCGCTGGGAGACTAGATTTAAATTCACCCCTCCACTTT. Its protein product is CASAGRLDLNSPLHF.

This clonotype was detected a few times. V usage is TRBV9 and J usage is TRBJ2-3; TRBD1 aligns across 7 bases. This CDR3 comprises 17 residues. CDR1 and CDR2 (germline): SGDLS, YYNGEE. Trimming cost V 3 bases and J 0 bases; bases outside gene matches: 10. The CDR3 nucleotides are TGTGCCAGCAGCGAGGCCCACGGGACAGCTAGCACAGATACGCAGTATTTT. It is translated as CASSEAHGTASTDTQYF.

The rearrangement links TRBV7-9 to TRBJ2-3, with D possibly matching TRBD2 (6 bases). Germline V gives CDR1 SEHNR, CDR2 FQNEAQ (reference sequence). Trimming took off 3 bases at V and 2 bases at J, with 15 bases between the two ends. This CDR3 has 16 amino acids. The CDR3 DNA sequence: TGTGCCAGCAGCTTCCGCCTGGCGGGGAACACAGATACGCAGTATTTT. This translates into CASSFRLAGNTDTQYF.

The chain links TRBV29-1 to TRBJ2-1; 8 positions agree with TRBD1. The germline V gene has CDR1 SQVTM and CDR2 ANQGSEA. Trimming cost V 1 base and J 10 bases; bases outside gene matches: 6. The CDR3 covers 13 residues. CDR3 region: CSVEGGQGGEQFF. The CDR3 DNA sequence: TGCAGCGTTGAAGGAGGACAGGGTGGAGAGCAGTTCTTC.

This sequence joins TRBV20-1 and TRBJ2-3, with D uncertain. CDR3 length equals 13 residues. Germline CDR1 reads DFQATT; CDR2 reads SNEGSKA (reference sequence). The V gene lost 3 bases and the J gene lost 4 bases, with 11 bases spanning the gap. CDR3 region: CSASGSRPDTQYF. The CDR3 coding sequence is TGCAGTGCTAGCGGATCCCGCCCAGATACGCAGTATTTT.

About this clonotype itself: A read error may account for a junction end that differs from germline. CDR3 sequence reads: CSARDSAVAGVWEIQYF. For the CDR3, the DNA is TGCAGTGCTAGAGATAGTGCGGTAGCGGGGGTTTGGGAGATCCAGTACTTC. The chain has TRBV20-1 and TRBJ2-5; 9 bases are shared with TRBD2. Per germline, CDR1 DFQATT and CDR2 SNEGSKA (reference sequence). This CDR3 spans 17 amino acids.

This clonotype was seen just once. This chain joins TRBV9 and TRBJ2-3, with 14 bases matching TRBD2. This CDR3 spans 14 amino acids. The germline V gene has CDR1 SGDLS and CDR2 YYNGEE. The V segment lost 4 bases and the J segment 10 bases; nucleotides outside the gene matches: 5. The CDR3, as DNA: TGTGCCAGCAGCCCCCTGGGACTAGCGGGGGCGCAGTATTTT. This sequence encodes CASSPLGLAGAQYF.

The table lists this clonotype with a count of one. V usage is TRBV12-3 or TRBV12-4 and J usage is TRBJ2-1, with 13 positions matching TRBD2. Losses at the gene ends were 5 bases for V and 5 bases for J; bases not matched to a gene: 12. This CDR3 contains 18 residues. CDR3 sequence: CASSPWTSGSPRNNEQFF. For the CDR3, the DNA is TGTGCCAGCAGTCCCTGGACTAGCGGGAGCCCCCGTAACAATGAGCAGTTCTTC.

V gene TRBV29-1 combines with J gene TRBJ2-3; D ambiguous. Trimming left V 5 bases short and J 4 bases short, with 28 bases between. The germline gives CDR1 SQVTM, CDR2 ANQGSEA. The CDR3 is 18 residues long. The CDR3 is CSVSPRALPDGLADTQYF. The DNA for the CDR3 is TGCAGCGTTTCTCCCCGGGCCCTCCCAGACGGGTTGGCAGATACGCAGTATTTT.